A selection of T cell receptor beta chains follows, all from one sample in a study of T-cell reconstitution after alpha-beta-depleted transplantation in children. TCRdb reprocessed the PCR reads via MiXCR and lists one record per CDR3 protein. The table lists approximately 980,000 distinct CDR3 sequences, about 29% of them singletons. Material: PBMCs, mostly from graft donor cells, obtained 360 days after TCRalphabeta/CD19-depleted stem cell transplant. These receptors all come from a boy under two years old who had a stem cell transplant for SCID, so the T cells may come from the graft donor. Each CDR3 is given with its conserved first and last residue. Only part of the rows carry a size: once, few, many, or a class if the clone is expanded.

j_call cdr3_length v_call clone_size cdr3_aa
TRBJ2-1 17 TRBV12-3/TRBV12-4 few CASTLDRTYFPHNEQFF
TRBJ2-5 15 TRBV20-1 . CSATSPGTGWETQYF
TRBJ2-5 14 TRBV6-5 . CASSYSSSGETQYF
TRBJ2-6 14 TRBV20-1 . CSARVAPGANVLTF
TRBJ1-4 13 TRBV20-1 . CSAREVQGAKVFF
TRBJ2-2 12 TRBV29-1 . CSVVSQSGELFF
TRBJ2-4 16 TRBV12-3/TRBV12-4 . CASSTWTSIAKNIQYF
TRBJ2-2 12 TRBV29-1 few CSGALNTGELFF
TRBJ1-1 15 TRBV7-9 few CASSFTGVLNTEAFF
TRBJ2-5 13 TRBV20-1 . CSARVGPEETQYF
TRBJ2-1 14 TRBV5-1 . CASSLAGTSSEQFF
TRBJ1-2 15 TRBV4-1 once CASSHKTGEGYGYTF
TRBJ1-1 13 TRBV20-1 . CSVRVRWDTEAFF
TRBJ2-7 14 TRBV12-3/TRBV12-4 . CASSLGVAGYEQYF
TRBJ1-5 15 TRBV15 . CATSRDSAPVTPQHF
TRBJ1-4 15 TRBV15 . CATSRSEGYNEKLFF
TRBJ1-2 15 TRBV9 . CASSVAKGPNYGYTF
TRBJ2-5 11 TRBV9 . CASSVAKTQYF
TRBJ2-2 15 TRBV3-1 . CASSERGRHTGELFF
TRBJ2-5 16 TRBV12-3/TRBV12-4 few CATSLVAGLAPETQYF
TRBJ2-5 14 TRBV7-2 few CASSSVSPRETQYF
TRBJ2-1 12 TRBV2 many CASGWTYNEQFF
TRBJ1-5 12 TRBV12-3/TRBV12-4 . CASSFWGQPQHF
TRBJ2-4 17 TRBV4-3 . CASSQEVASSAKNIQYF
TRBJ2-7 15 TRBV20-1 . CSARDTRGPSYEQYF
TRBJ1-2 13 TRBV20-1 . CSAPGQGIYGYTF
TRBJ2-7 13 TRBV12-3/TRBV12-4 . CASSLVASQFPNF
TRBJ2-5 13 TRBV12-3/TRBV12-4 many CASSLAEQETQYF
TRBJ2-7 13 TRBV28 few CASRDRAYYEQYF
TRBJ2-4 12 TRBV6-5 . CASSNGENIQYF
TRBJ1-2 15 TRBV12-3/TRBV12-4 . CASSPQGMGAYGYTF
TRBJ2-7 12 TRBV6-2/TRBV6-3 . CASSAFTYEQYF
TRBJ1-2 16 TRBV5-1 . CASSLGFGVGDYGYTF
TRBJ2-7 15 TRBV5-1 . CASSPDGGLNYEQYF
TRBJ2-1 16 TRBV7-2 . CASSLPTTYRSNEQFF
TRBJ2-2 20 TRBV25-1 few CASSPSPGTSGGAYTGELFF
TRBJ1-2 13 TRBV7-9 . CASSSADRVVNTF
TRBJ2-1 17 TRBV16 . CASSQYRDRAFYNEQFF
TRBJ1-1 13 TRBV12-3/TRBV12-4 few CASSFPDHTEAFF
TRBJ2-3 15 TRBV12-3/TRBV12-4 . CASSWGGKSTDTQYF
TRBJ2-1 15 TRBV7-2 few CASSLDRERYNEQFF
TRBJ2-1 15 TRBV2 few CARRPGLAGGNEQFF
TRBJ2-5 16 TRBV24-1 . CATSDPSRQGVETQYF
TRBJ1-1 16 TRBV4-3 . CASSQVRGFGNTEAFF
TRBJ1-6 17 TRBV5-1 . CASSLGSQGIYNSPLHF
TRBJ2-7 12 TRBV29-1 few CSVLDRVQEQYF
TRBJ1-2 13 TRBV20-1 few CSAGQVWPYGYTF
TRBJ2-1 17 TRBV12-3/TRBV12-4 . CASSSRRGGSSYNEQFF
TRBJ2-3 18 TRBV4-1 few CASSQGRGGGGRTDTQYF
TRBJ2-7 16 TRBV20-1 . CSASPTGTQVWHEQYF
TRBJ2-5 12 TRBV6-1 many CASSAHQETQYF
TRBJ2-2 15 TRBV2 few CASSATGLDTGELFF